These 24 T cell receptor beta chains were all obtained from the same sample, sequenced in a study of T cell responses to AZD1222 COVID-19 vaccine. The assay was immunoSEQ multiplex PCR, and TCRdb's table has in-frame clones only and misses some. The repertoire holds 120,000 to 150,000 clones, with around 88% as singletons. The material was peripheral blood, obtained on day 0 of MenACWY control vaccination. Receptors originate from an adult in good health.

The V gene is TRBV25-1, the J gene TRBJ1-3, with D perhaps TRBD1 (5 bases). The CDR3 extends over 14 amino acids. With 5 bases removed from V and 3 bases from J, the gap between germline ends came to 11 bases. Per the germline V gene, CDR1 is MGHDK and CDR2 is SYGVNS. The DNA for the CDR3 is TGTGCCAGCAGTTCTGGGACGGGTGGAAACACCATATATTTT. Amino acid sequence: CASSSGTGGNTIYF. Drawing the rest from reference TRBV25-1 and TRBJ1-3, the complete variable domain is EADIYQTPRYLVIGTGKKITLECSQTMGHDKMYWYQQDPGMELHLIHYSYGVNSTEKGDLSSESTVSRIRTEHFPLTLESARPSHTSQYLCASSSGTGGNTIYFGEGSWLTVV.

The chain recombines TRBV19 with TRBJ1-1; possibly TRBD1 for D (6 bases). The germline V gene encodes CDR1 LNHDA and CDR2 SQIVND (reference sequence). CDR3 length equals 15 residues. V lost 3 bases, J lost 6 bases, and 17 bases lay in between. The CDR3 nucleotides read TGTGCCAGTAGTATCGAGGGGGGGGCTCGTTCTGAAGCTTTCTTT. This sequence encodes CASSIEGGARSEAFF.

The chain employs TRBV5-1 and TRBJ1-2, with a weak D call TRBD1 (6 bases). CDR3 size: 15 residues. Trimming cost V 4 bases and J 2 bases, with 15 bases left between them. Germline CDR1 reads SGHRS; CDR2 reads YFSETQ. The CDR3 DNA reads TGCGCCAGCAGCCCTGACGGGACATTGAACTATGGCTACACCTTC. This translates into CASSPDGTLNYGYTF.

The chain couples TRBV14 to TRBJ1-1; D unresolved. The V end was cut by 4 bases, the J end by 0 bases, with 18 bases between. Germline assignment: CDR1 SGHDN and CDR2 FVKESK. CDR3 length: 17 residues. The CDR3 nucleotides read TGTGCCAGCAGCCCAATAGGGCGATTGGGCGTGAACACTGAAGCTTTCTTT. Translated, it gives CASSPIGRLGVNTEAFF.

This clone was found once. The CDR3 DNA is TGTGCCAGCAATGTAGGACTAGCGAGGACCGGGGAGCTGTTTTTT. Residues: CASNVGLARTGELFF. The chain joins TRBV2 to TRBJ2-2; TRBD2 aligns across 9 bases. The CDR3 loop spans 15 amino acids. V lost 7 bases, J lost 5 bases, and 8 bases stayed unmatched. The germline gives CDR1 SNHLY, CDR2 FYNNEI. The full variable domain, in which reference TRBV2 and TRBJ2-2 provide the parts outside the CDR3, is EPEVTQTPSHQVTQMGQEVILRCVPISNHLYFYWYRQILGQKVEFLVSFYNNEISEKSEIFDDQFSVERPDGSNFTLKIRSTKLEDSAMYFCASNVGLARTGELFFGEGSRLTVL.

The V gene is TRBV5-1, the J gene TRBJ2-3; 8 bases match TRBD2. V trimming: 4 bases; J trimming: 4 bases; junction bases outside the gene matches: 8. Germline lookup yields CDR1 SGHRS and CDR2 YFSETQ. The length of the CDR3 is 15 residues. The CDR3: CASSLAGGVPDTQYF. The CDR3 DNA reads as TGCGCCAGCAGCCTGGCGGGGGGAGTCCCAGATACGCAGTATTTT.

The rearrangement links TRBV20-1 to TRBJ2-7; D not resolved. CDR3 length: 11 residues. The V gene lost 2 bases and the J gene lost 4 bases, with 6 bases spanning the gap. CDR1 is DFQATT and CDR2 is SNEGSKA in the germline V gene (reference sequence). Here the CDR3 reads CSARSGYEQYF. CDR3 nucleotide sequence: TGCAGTGCTAGAAGTGGTTACGAGCAGTACTTC.

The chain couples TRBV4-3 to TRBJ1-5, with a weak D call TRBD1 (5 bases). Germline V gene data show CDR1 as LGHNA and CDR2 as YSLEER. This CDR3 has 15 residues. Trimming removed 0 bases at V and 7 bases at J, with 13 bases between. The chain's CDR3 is CASSQDSRGGQPQHF. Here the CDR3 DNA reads TGCGCCAGCAGCCAAGATTCACGGGGGGGGCAGCCCCAGCATTTT.

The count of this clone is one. CDR3 sequence (DNA): TGTGCCAGCAGCCACGGACTGTACACTGAAGCTTTCTTT. Protein sequence: CASSHGLYTEAFF. J is TRBJ1-1 and V is TRBV3-1 (or the pseudogene TRBV3-2); unclear D gene. CDR3 size: 13 residues. V lost 3 bases to trimming and J lost 3 bases, with 8 bases between them. Germline V gene lookup returns CDR1 LGHDT and CDR2 YNNKEL (reference sequence).

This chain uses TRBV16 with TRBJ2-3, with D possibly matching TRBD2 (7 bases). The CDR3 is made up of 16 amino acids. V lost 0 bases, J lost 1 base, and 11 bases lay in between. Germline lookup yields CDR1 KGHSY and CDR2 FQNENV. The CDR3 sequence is CASSQSWRGRTDTQYF. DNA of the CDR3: TGTGCCAGCAGCCAATCGTGGCGGGGGCGCACAGATACGCAGTATTTT.

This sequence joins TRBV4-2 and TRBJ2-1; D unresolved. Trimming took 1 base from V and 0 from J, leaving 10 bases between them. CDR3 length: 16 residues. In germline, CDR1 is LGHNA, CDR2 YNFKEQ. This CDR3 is CASSQAARSSYNEQFF. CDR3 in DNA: TGTGCCAGCAGCCAAGCCGCGCGGAGCTCCTACAATGAGCAGTTCTTC.

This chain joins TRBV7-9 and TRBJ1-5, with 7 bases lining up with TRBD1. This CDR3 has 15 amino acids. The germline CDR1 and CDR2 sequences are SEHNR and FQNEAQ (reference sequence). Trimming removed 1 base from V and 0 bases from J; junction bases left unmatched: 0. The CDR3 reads CASSLGQGSNQPQHF. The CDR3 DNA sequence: TGTGCCAGCAGCTTAGGACAGGGTAGCAATCAGCCCCAGCATTTT.

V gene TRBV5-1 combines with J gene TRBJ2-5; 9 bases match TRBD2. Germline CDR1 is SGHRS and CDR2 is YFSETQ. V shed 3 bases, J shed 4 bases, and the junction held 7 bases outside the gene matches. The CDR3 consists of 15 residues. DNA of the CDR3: TGCGCCAGCAGCTCGTGGCTAGCGGGGCCAGAGACCCAGTACTTC. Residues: CASSSWLAGPETQYF.

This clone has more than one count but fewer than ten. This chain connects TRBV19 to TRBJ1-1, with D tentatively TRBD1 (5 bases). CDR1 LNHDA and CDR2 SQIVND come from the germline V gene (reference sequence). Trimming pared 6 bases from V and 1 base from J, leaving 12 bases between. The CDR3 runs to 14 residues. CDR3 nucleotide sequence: TGTGCCAGTAGCCGTATGGGACGGAACACTGAAGCTTTCTTT. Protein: CASSRMGRNTEAFF.

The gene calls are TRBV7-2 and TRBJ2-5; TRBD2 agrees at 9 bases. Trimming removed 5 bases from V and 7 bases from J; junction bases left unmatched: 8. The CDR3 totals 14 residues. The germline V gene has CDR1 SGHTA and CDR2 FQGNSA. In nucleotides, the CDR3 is TGTGCCAGCAGCCCAGGGACTAGCTTCGGGACCCAGTACTTC. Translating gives CASSPGTSFGTQYF.

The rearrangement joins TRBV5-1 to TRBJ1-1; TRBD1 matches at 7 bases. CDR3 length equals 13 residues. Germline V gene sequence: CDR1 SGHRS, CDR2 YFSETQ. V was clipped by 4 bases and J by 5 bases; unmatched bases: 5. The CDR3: CASSVTGVTEAFF. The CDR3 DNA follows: TGCGCCAGCAGCGTTACAGGGGTTACTGAAGCTTTCTTT.

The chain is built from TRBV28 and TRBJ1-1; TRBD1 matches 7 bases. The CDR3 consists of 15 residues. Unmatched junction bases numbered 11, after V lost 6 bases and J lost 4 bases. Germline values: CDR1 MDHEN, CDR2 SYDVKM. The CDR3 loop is CASRSVGGAFTEAFF. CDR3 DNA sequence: TGTGCCAGCAGGTCCGTAGGGGGCGCCTTCACTGAAGCTTTCTTT. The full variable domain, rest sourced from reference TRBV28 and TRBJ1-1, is DVKVTQSSRYLVKRTGEKVFLECVQDMDHENMFWYRQDPGLGLRLIYFSYDVKMKEKGDIPEGYSVSREKKERFSLILESASTNQTSMYLCASRSVGGAFTEAFFGQGTRLTVV.

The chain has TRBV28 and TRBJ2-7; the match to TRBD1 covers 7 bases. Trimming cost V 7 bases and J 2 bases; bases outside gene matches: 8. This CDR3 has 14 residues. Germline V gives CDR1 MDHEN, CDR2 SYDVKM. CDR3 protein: CASTMGQKTYEQYF. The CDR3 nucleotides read TGTGCCAGCACCATGGGACAGAAAACCTACGAGCAGTACTTC. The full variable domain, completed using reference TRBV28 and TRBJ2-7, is DVKVTQSSRYLVKRTGEKVFLECVQDMDHENMFWYRQDPGLGLRLIYFSYDVKMKEKGDIPEGYSVSREKKERFSLILESASTNQTSMYLCASTMGQKTYEQYFGPGTRLTVT.

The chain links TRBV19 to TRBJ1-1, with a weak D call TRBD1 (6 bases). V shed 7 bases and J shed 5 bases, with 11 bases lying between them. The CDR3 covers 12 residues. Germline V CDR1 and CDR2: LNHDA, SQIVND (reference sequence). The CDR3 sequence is CASKQGRTEAFF. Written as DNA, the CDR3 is TGTGCCAGTAAACAGGGCCGGACTGAAGCTTTCTTT.

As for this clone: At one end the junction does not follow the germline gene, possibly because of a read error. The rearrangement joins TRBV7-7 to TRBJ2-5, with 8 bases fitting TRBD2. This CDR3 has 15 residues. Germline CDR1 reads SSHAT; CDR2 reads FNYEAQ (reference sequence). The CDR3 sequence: CASSSRAGDQETQYF. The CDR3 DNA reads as TGTGCTAGCAGCTCCCGAGCGGGGGACCAAGAGACCCAGTACTTC.

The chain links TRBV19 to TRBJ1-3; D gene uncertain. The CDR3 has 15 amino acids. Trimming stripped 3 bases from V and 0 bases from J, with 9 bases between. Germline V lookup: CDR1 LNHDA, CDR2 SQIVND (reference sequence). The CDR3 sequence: CASSMGRTSGNTIYF. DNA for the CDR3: TGTGCCAGTAGTATGGGCAGGACCTCTGGAAACACCATATATTTT.

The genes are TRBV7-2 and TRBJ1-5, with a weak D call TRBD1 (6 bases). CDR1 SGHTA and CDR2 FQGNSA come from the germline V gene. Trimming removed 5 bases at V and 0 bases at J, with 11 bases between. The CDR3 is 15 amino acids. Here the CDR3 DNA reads TGTGCCAGCAGCGCGACAGGCCTTAGCAATCAGCCCCAGCATTTT. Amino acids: CASSATGLSNQPQHF.

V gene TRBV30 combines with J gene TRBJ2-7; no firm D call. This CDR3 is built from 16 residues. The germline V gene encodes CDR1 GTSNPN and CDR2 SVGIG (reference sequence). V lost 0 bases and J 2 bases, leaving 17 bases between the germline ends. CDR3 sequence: CAWSVYRNSRAYEQYF. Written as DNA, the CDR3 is TGTGCCTGGAGTGTATATAGGAATTCTCGGGCCTACGAGCAGTACTTC. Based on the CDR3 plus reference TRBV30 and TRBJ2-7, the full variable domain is SQTIHQWPATLVQPVGSPLSLECTVEGTSNPNLYWYRQAAGRGLQLLFYSVGIGQISSEVPQNLSASRPQDRQFILSSKKLLLSDSGFYLCAWSVYRNSRAYEQYFGPGTRLTVT.

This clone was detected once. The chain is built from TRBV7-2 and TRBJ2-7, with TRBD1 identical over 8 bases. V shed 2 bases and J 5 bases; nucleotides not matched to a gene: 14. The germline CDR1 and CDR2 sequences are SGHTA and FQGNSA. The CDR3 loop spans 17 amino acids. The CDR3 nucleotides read TGTGCCAGCAGCTTACCAAGGATTGGACAGGGTTCCGACGAGCAGTACTTC. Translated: CASSLPRIGQGSDEQYF.